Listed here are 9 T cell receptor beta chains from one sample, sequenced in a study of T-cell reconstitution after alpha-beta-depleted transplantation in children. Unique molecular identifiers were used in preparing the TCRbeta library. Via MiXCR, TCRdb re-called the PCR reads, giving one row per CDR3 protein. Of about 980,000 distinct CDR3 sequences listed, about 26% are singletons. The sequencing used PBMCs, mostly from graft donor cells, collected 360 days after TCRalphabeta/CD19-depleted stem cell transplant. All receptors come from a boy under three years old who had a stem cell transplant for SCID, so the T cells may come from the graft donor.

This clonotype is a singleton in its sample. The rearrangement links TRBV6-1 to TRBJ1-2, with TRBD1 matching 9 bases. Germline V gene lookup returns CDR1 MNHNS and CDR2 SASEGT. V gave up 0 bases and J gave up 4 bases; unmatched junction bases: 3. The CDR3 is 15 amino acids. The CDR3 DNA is TGTGCCAGCAGTGAAGCAGGGACAGGGATCTATGGCTACACCTTC. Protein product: CASSEAGTGIYGYTF.

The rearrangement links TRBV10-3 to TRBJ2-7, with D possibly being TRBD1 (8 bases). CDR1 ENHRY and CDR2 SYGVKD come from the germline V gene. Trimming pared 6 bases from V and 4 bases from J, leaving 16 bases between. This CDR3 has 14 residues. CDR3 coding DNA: TGTGCCATCAGGACAGGACAGGGAGGGTACGAGCAGTACTTC. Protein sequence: CAIRTGQGGYEQYF.

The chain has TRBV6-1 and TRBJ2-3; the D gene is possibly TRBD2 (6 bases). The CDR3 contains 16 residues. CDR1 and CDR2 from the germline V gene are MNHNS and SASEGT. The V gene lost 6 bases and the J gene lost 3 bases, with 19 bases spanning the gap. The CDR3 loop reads CASSPTRGKGTDTQYF. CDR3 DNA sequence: TGTGCCAGCAGCCCCACCCGGGGGAAGGGTACAGATACGCAGTATTTT.

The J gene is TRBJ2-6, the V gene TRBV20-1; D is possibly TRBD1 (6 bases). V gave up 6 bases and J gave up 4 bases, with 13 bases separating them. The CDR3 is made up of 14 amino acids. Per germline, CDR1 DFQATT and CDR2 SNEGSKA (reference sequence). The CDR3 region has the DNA TGCAGTGCGGGAACAGGGTCAGGGGCCAACGTCCTGACTTTC. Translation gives CSAGTGSGANVLTF.

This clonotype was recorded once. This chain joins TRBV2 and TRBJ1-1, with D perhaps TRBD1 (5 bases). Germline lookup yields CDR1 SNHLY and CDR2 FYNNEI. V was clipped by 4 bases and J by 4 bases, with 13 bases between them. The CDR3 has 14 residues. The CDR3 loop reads CASSGAWGSTEAFF. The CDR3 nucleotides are TGTGCCAGCAGTGGGGCATGGGGCAGCACTGAAGCTTTCTTT.

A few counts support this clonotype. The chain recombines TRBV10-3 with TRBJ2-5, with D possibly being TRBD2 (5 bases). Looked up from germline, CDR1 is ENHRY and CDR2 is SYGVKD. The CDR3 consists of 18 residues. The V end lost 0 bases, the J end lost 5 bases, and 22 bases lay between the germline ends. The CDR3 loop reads CAISESRVPLGIGETQYF. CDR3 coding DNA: TGTGCCATCAGTGAGTCGCGGGTACCCCTCGGGATCGGTGAGACCCAGTACTTC.

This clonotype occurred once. CDR3 coding DNA: TGTGCCACCAGAAGGGCTAGCGGGGGGATAGAGACCCAGTACTTC. Translation: CATRRASGGIETQYF. The V call is TRBV15, the J call TRBJ2-5; 11 bases fit TRBD2. This CDR3 spans 15 amino acids. After removal of 6 bases from V and 4 bases from J, the junction contained 7 bases not matched to a gene. CDR1 is LNHNV, CDR2 YYDKDF, per germline (reference sequence). Together with reference TRBV15 and TRBJ2-5, the CDR3 gives the full variable domain: DAMVIQNPRYQVTQFGKPVTLSCSQTLNHNVMYWYQQKSSQAPKLLFHYYDKDFNNEADTPDNFQSRRPNTSFCFLDIRSPGLGDTAMYLCATRRASGGIETQYFGPGTRLLVL.

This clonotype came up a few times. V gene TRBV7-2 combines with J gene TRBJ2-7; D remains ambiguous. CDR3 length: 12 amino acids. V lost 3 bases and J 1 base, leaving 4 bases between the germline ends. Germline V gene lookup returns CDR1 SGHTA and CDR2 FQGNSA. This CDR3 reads CASSFISYEQYF. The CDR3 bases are TGTGCCAGCAGCTTTATTTCCTACGAGCAGTACTTC.

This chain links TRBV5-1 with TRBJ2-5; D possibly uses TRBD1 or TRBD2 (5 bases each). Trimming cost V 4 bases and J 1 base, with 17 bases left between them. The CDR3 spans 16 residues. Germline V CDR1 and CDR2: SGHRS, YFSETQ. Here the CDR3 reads CASSLGAMDTQETQYF. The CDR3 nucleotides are TGCGCCAGCAGCCTGGGAGCGATGGACACCCAAGAGACCCAGTACTTC.